This T cell receptor beta chain was captured in a study of blood T cell repertoires in COVID-19. As for the study in general: Some COVID-19 samples were acute and others convalescent; all came from the United States, Italy and Spain. From T cells, B-cell-depleted T cells, or PBMCs came the material, which was cDNA or gDNA.

Under the authors' procedure: Amplified reference gene primers provided the basis for estimating nucleated cell counts. Measured with immunoSEQ multiplex PCR; TCRdb has only the in-frame clones, and not every one. That table is the source of V, J and clone size, and D and trimming were worked out from the DNA. The sample holds about 360,000 clones, 86% seen once. This clone was detected only a few times. The Seattle patients, enrolled during active infection, were followed longitudinally. V lost 4 bases and J lost 5; bases outside the gene matches: 12. The length of the CDR3 is 17 residues. Germline V lookup: CDR1 MNHEY, CDR2 SMNVEV (reference sequence).

The sample taken for sequencing was peripheral blood. The sequence derives from an older woman with COVID-19, enrolled during active disease. The chain combines TRBV27 with TRBJ2-5; 11 bases line up with TRBD2. In DNA form, the CDR3 reads TGTGCCAGCAGTTCCCTGGCTAGCGGGGGGTTCCTGGAGACCCAGTACTTC. Translated, it gives CASSSLASGGFLETQYF.